These 19 T cell receptor beta chains were sequenced from one sample in a study of early T cells in non-severe SARS-CoV-2 infection. TCRdb reprocessed the 5' RACE reads via MiXCR and lists one record per CDR3 protein. The repertoire holds tens of thousands of distinct CDR3 sequences, more than 9% seen once, with 4.2% in the top ten. Sample: whole blood. These receptors all stem from an adult who was a healthcare worker with PCR-confirmed SARS-CoV-2 infection or an uninfected control (not recorded which).

This clonotype was observed at least ten times. The chain links TRBV9 to TRBJ1-1, with a weak D call TRBD1 (6 bases). The ends were cut back, 1 base at V and 9 bases at J, with 25 bases in the middle. The CDR3 runs 17 residues. CDR1 and CDR2 (germline): SGDLS, YYNGEE. This CDR3 is CASSVNPGQPDPLQAFF. The CDR3 DNA sequence: TGTGCCAGCAGCGTAAACCCCGGACAGCCCGATCCCCTCCAAGCTTTCTTT.

This clonotype was found many times. The chain employs TRBV10-2 and TRBJ1-2, with D possibly matching TRBD1 (5 bases). The CDR3 has 15 amino acids. V lost 0 bases and J lost 7, with 15 bases in between. CDR1 is WSHSY and CDR2 is SAAADI in the germline V gene. CDR3 DNA: TGCGCCAGCAGTGAGTCGGGCAGGGAGTTCGGTGGCTACACCTTC. It is translated as CASSESGREFGGYTF.

In this sample, this clonotype turned up many times. V is TRBV2 and J is TRBJ2-4; D unclear. Trimming left V 0 bases short and J 2 bases short, with 11 bases between. CDR1 and CDR2 from the germline V gene are SNHLY and FYNNEI. The CDR3 length is 16 residues. This CDR3 is CASSEATSLPKNIQYF. Written as DNA, the CDR3 is TGTGCCAGCAGTGAAGCCACATCCCTTCCCAAAAACATTCAGTACTTC.

This clonotype was seen repeatedly, ten times or more. The chain joins TRBV5-1 to TRBJ2-1; D tentatively fits TRBD1 or TRBD2 (5 bases each). This CDR3 has 13 amino acids. Per germline, CDR1 SGHRS and CDR2 YFSETQ. Trimming left V 0 bases short and J 9 bases short, with 10 bases between. The CDR3 protein is CASSLGQRSEQFF. CDR3 coding DNA: TGCGCCAGCAGCTTGGGACAGCGGAGTGAGCAGTTCTTC.

This clonotype appeared many times. The gene calls are TRBV20-1 and TRBJ2-7; D gene ambiguous. This CDR3 is built from 12 residues. V was trimmed by 3 bases and J by 3 bases, leaving 9 bases between them. CDR1 is DFQATT and CDR2 is SNEGSKA in the germline V gene (reference sequence). CDR3: CSASAGIYEQYF. The CDR3 DNA is TGCAGTGCTAGTGCAGGAATCTACGAGCAGTACTTC.

This clonotype was picked up many times. This rearrangement joins TRBV4-1 to TRBJ1-2; 7 positions agree with TRBD1. Germline assignment: CDR1 MGHRA and CDR2 YSYEKL. CDR3 length equals 14 residues. V was pared by 4 bases and J by 4 bases, with 6 bases of the junction left unmatched. This chain's CDR3 is CASSLARDSYGYTF. In nucleotides, the CDR3 is TGCGCCAGCAGCCTTGCCCGGGACAGCTATGGCTACACCTTC.

V is TRBV9 and J is TRBJ2-5; the match to TRBD2 covers 7 bases. Germline V gives CDR1 SGDLS, CDR2 YYNGEE. The CDR3 is 15 amino acids. With 1 base clipped from V and 5 bases from J, the junction kept 8 bases outside the gene matches. The CDR3, as DNA: TGTGCCAGCAGCGTATTTCTCGGGGGGATGGAGACCCAGTACTTC. Translated: CASSVFLGGMETQYF. Together with reference TRBV9 and TRBJ2-5, the CDR3 gives the full variable domain: DSGVTQTPKHLITATGQRVTLRCSPRSGDLSVYWYQQSLDQGLQFLIQYYNGEERAKGNILERFSAQQFPDLHSELNLSSLELGDSALYFCASSVFLGGMETQYFGPGTRLLVL.

This sequence joins TRBV6-6 and TRBJ2-7; 15 bases match TRBD2. Looked up from germline, CDR1 is MNHNY and CDR2 is SVGAGI (reference sequence). Germline trimming cut 2 bases from V and 6 bases from J; bases unmatched to any gene: 5. The CDR3 consists of 16 residues. This CDR3 reads CASSYLPGLAGGEQYF. Here the CDR3 DNA reads TGTGCCAGCAGTTACCTACCGGGACTAGCGGGAGGCGAGCAGTACTTC.

This clonotype was observed many times. The genes are TRBV6-2 or TRBV6-3 and TRBJ2-1, with 8 bases that match TRBD2. The CDR3 covers 18 residues. Germline CDR1 MNHEY, CDR2 SVGEGT. Losses at the gene ends were 5 bases for V and 3 bases for J; bases not matched to a gene: 15. This CDR3 reads CASSPGLGLSGVYNEQFF. The CDR3 DNA is TGTGCCAGCAGTCCGGGACTAGGTCTTTCAGGCGTCTACAATGAGCAGTTCTTC.

This clonotype was detected many times. The J gene is TRBJ2-7, the V gene TRBV6-5; no clear D. Trimming stripped 2 bases from V and 6 bases from J, with 11 bases between. This CDR3 spans 13 amino acids. The V gene's germline CDR1 is MNHEY and CDR2 SVGAGI. CDR3 sequence (DNA): TGTGCCAGCAGTTACATTTTTTCTGCCGAGCAGTACTTC. Its translation is CASSYIFSAEQYF.

This clonotype came up a few times. The genes are TRBV20-1 and TRBJ2-3, with 9 bases fitting TRBD2. The CDR3 runs 17 residues. The V gene's germline CDR1 is DFQATT and CDR2 SNEGSKA (reference sequence). V gave up 0 bases and J gave up 4 bases; unmatched junction bases: 11. The CDR3 bases are TGCAGTGCTAGAGATCCTTCCAGCGGGGGGCGAGCAGATACGCAGTATTTT. It encodes CSARDPSSGGRADTQYF.

In this sample, this clonotype turned up many times. The genes are TRBV3-1 and TRBJ1-6, with D unclear. The ends were cut back, 1 base at V and 8 bases at J, with 3 bases in the middle. The CDR3 is made up of 12 amino acids. Germline V gene sequence: CDR1 LGHDT, CDR2 YNNKEL (reference sequence). CDR3 residues: CASSQGDSPLHF. For the CDR3, the DNA is TGTGCCAGCAGCCAAGGTGATTCACCCCTCCACTTT.

This clonotype was observed a handful of times. In DNA form, the CDR3 reads TGTGCCAGCAGTCACAGGGGCGGTTTTACTGAAGCTTTCTTT. It is translated as CASSHRGGFTEAFF. The chain employs TRBV6-5 and TRBJ1-1, with 7 bases that match TRBD1. Germline loops: CDR1 MNHEY, CDR2 SVGAGI. The V segment lost 5 bases and the J segment 5 bases; nucleotides outside the gene matches: 8. The CDR3 loop spans 14 amino acids.

This chain connects TRBV19 to TRBJ2-7; D is unresolved. Germline loops: CDR1 LNHDA, CDR2 SQIVND (reference sequence). V lost 3 bases, J lost 2 bases, and 14 bases lay in between. The CDR3 covers 15 residues. CDR3 loop: CASSIGTLSTYEQYF. Here the CDR3 DNA reads TGTGCCAGTAGTATCGGAACCCTTTCGACCTACGAGCAGTACTTC. Complete variable domain (other parts from reference TRBV19 and TRBJ2-7): DGGITQSPKYLFRKEGQNVTLSCEQNLNHDAMYWYRQDPGQGLRLIYYSQIVNDFQKGDIAEGYSVSREKKESFPLTVTSAQKNPTAFYLCASSIGTLSTYEQYFGPGTRLTVT.

The chain links TRBV25-1 to TRBJ1-1; D is unresolved. V lost 8 bases, J lost 1 base, and 11 bases lay in between. From germline, CDR1 is MGHDK and CDR2 SYGVNS. The CDR3 spans 13 residues. The CDR3 region is CASHLKRNTEAFF. The DNA for the CDR3 is TGTGCCAGCCACTTGAAAAGGAACACTGAAGCTTTCTTT.

V and J are TRBV7-2 and TRBJ2-7, with no clear D. CDR1 is SGHTA, CDR2 FQGNSA, per germline. This CDR3 is 15 amino acids long. V was shortened by 1 base and J by 3 bases, with 13 bases between the two germline ends. DNA of the CDR3: TGTGCCAGCAGCTTAGAAGGTCCGGCACACTACGAGCAGTACTTC. Its translation is CASSLEGPAHYEQYF.

There are many counts of this clonotype. The chain employs TRBV10-1 and TRBJ2-2; D not certain. This CDR3 comprises 15 residues. Per the germline V gene, CDR1 is WNHNN and CDR2 is SYGVQD (reference sequence). Deletions cut 5 bases from V and 3 bases from J, with 13 bases between. The CDR3 nucleotides are TGCGCCAGCAGTTTACACCCGGGCGACACCGGGGAGCTGTTTTTT. Protein sequence: CASSLHPGDTGELFF.

This clonotype was detected ten times or more. V and J are TRBV5-1 and TRBJ2-3; 7 bases line up with TRBD2. Trimming took 0 bases from V and 3 from J; bases not matched to a gene: 7. The germline gives CDR1 SGHRS, CDR2 YFSETQ. The CDR3 has 16 amino acids. CDR3 in amino acids: CASSLEGRERTDTQYF. The CDR3 DNA reads TGCGCCAGCAGCTTGGAGGGGCGGGAGCGGACAGATACGCAGTATTTT.

This clonotype was seen at least ten times. The CDR3 reads CASSSGPPGTALPYEQYF. CDR3 sequence (DNA): TGTGCCAGCAGCTCCGGGCCCCCCGGTACAGCCCTTCCCTACGAGCAGTACTTC. The J gene is TRBJ2-7, the V gene TRBV7-9; no clear D gene. Trimming took 4 bases from V and 2 from J, leaving 24 bases between them. The germline V gene encodes CDR1 SEHNR and CDR2 FQNEAQ (reference sequence). CDR3 length equals 18 residues.